The sequence of this T cell receptor (beta chain) was determined in a study of post-analysis software for immune sequencing data. Unique molecular identifiers had been added to the TCR beta cDNA libraries. From the PCR reads, TCRdb called clonotypes with MiXCR, one entry per CDR3 protein. The sample consists of about 400,000 distinct CDR3 sequences, around 37% of them appearing once. CDR1 and CDR2 (germline): SGHTA, FQGNSA. The ends were cut back, 3 bases at V and 5 bases at J, with 7 bases in the middle. The CDR3 runs to 12 residues. Study findings and constraints: Included in a set of roughly five TRBV segments more frequent in patients than controls were TRBV5-6, TRBV5-1 and TRBV20-1.

This clonotype was detected ten times or more. Its specificity is unknown. The material sequenced was blood. This receptor was taken from a girl under 18 with multiple sclerosis. This sequence joins TRBV7-2 and TRBJ1-1; D uncertain. The CDR3 DNA reads as TGTGCCAGCAGCTTCGGTCGTACTGAAGCTTTCTTT. Its protein is CASSFGRTEAFF.